There are a few counts of the clone carrying this TCR beta chain. TCRdb processed the 5' RACE reads anew with MiXCR; each CDR3 protein has one entry. The table records hundreds of thousands of distinct CDR3 sequences, 9% to 15% of them present only once. This sample was included in a study of T cells after yellow fever vaccination. The CDR3 has 15 residues. V lost 3 bases, J lost 2 bases, and 13 bases lay in between. The genes are TRBV12-3 or TRBV12-4 and TRBJ2-5; D perhaps matches TRBD2 (5 bases). The sample was PBMCs, taken on the day of the yellow fever booster vaccination. This sequence originates from a man aged 25 to 40 who received the YFV17D yellow fever vaccine. CDR3 sequence reads: CASSFGGLRQETQYF. The CDR3 DNA sequence: TGTGCCAGCAGTTTTGGAGGTTTAAGGCAAGAGACCCAGTACTTC.